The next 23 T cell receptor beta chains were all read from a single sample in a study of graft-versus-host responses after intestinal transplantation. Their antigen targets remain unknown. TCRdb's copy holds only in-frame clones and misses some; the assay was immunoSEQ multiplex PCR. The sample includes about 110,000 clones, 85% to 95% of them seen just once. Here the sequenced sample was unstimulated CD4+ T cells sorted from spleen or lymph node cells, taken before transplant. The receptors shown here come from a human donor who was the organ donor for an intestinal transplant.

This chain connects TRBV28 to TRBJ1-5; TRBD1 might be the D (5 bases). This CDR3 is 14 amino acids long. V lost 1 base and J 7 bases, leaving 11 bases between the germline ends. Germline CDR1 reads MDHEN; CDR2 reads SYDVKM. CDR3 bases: TGTGCCAGCAGTTTATTGGGGGAAGACCAGCCCCAGCATTTT. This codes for CASSLLGEDQPQHF.

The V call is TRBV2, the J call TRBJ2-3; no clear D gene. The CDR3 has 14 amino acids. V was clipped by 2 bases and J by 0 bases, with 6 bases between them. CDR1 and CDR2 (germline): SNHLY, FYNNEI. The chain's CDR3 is CASSELTSTDTQYF. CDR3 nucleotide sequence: TGTGCCAGCAGTGAACTAACTAGCACAGATACGCAGTATTTT.

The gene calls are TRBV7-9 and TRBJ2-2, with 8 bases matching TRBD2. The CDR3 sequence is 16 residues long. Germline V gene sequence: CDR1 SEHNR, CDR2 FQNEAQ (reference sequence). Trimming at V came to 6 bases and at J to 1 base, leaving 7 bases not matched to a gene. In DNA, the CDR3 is TGTGCCAGCAGGATGGTAGCGGGGATGAACACCGGGGAGCTGTTTTTT. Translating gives CASRMVAGMNTGELFF.

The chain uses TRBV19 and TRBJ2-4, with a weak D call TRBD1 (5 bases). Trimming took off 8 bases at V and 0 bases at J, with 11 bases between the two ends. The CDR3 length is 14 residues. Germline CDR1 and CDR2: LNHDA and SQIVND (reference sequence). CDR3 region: CASEPRGAKNIQYF. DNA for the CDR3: TGTGCCAGTGAACCTAGGGGAGCCAAAAACATTCAGTACTTC.

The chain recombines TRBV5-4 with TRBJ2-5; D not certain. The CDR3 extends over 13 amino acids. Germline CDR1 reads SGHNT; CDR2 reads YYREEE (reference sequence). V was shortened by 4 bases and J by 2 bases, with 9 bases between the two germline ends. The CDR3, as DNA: TGTGCCAGCAGCACCGTTAGTCAAGAGACCCAGTACTTC. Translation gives CASSTVSQETQYF.

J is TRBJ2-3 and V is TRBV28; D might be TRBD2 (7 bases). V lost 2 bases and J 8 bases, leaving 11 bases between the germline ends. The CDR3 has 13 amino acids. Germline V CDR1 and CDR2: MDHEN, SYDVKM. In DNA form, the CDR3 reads TGTGCCAGCAGTTTAAGCGGGACACGTACGCAGTATTTT. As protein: CASSLSGTRTQYF. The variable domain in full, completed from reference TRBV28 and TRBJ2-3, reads DVKVTQSSRYLVKRTGEKVFLECVQDMDHENMFWYRQDPGLGLRLIYFSYDVKMKEKGDIPEGYSVSREKKERFSLILESASTNQTSMYLCASSLSGTRTQYFGPGTRLTVL.

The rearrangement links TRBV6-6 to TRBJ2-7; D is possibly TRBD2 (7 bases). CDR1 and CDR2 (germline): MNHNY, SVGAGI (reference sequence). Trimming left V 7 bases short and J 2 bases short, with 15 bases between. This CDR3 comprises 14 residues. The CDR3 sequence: CASTGGGPTYEQYF. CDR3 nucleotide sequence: TGTGCCAGCACGGGGGGCGGCCCGACCTACGAGCAGTACTTC.

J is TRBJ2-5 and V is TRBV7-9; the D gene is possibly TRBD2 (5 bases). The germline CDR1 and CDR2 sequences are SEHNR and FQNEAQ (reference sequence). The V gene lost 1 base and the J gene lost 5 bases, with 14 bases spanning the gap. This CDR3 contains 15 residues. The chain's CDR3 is CASSLVSGVLETQYF. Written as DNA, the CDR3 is TGTGCCAGCAGCTTAGTTTCCGGGGTTCTGGAGACCCAGTACTTC. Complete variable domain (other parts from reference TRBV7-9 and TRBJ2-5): DTGVSQNPRHKITKRGQNVTFRCDPISEHNRLYWYRQTLGQGPEFLTYFQNEAQLEKSRLLSDRFSAERPKGSFSTLEIQRTEQGDSAMYLCASSLVSGVLETQYFGPGTRLLVL.

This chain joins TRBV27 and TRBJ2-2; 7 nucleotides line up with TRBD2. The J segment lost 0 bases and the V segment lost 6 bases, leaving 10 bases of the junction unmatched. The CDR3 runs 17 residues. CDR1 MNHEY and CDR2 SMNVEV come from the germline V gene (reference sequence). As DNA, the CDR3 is TGTGCCAGCAGCCGGAAGCGGGACCACGCGAACACCGGGGAGCTGTTTTTT. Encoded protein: CASSRKRDHANTGELFF.

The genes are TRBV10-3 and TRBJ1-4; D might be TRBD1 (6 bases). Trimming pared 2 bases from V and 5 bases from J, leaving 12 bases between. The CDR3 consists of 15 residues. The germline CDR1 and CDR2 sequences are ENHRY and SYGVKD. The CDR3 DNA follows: TGTGCCATCAGTGAGGGCGACAGGCCCAATGAAAAACTGTTTTTT. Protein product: CAISEGDRPNEKLFF.

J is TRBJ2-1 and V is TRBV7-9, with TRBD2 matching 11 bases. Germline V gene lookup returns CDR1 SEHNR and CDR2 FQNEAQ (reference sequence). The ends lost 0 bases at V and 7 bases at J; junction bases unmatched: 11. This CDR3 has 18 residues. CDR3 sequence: CASSLARLAGSLNNEQFF. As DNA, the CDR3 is TGTGCCAGCAGCTTAGCGCGACTAGCGGGATCGCTGAATAATGAGCAGTTCTTC.

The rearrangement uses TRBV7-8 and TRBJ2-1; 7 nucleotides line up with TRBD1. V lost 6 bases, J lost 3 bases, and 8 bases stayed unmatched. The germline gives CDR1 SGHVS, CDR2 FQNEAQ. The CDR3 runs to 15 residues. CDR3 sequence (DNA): TGTGCCAGCAGAGGGGGCGGCACAGGCTACAATGAGCAGTTCTTC. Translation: CASRGGGTGYNEQFF. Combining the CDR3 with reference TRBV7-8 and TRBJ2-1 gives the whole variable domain GAGVSQSPRYKVAKRGQDVALRCDPISGHVSLFWYQQALGQGPEFLTYFQNEAQLDKSGLPSDRFFAERPEGSVSTLKIQRTQQEDSAVYLCASRGGGTGYNEQFFGPGTRLTVL.

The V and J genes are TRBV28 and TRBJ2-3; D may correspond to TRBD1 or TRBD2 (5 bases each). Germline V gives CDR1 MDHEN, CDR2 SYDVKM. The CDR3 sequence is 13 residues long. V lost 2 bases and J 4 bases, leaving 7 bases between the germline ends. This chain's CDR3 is CASSLGGADTQYF. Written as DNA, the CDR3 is TGTGCCAGCAGTTTAGGGGGAGCAGATACGCAGTATTTT.

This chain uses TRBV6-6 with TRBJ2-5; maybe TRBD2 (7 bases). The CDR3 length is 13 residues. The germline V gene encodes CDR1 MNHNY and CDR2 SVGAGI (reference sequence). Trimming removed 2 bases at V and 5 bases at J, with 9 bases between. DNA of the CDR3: TGTGCCAGCAGTTACAGGGGGGGGGAGACCCAGTACTTC. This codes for CASSYRGGETQYF.

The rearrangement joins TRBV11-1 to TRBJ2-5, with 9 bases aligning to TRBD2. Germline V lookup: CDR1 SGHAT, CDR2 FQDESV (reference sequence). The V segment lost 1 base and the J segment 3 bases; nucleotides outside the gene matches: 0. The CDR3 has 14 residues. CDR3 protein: CASSLGLAEETQYF. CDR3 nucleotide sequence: TGTGCCAGCAGCTTAGGACTAGCGGAAGAGACCCAGTACTTC.

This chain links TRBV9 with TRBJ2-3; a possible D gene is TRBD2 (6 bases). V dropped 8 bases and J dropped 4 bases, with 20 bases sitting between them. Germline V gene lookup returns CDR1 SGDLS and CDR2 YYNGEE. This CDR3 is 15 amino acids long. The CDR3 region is CASNGAGTLADTQYF. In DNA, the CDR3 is TGTGCCAGTAACGGGGCGGGAACACTAGCAGATACGCAGTATTTT.

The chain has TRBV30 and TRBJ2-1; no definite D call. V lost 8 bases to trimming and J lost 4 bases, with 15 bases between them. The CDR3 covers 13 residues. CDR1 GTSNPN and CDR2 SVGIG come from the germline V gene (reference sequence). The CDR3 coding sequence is TGTGCCGGTCGATCCGACGTGTACAATGAGCAGTTCTTC. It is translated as CAGRSDVYNEQFF.

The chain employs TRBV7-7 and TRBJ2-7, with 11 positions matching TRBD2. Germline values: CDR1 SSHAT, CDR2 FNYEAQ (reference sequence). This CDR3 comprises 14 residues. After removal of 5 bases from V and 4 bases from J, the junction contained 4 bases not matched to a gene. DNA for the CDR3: TGTGCCAGCAGCGCCGGGACTAGCGGTTACGAGCAGTACTTC. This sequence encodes CASSAGTSGYEQYF.

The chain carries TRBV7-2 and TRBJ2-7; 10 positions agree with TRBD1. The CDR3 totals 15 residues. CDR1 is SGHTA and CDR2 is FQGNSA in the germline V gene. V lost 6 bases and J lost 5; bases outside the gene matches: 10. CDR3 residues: CASRSPDRGNHEQYF. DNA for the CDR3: TGTGCCAGCAGATCGCCGGACAGGGGGAATCACGAGCAGTACTTC.

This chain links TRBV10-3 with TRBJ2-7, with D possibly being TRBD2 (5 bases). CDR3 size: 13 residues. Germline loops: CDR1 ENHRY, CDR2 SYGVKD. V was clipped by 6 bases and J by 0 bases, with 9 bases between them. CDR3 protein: CAISDYNSYEQYF. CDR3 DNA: TGTGCCATCAGCGACTATAACTCCTACGAGCAGTACTTC.

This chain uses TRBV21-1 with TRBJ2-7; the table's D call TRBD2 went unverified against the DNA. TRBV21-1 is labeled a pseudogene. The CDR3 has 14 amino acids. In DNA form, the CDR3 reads TGTGCCAGCAGCAAACTGGGGGGTGGCTACGAGCAGTACTTC. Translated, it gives CASSKLGGGYEQYF.

The CDR3 nucleotides are TGTGCCAGCAGCGACAGGGGAATGGGTGAAGCTTTCTTT. It translates to CASSDRGMGEAFF. V is TRBV7-3 and J is TRBJ1-1, with 8 positions matching TRBD1. The junction had 6 bases not matched to a gene; V was cut back by 5 bases and J by 7 bases. CDR3 length: 13 residues. Germline CDR1 is SGHTA and CDR2 is FQGTGA.

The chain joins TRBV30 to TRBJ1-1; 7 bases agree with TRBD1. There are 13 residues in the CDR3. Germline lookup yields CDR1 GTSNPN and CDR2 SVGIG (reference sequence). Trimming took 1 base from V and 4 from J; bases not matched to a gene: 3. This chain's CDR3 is CAWSGGGPTEAFF. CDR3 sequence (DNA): TGTGCCTGGAGTGGAGGGGGCCCCACTGAAGCTTTCTTT.